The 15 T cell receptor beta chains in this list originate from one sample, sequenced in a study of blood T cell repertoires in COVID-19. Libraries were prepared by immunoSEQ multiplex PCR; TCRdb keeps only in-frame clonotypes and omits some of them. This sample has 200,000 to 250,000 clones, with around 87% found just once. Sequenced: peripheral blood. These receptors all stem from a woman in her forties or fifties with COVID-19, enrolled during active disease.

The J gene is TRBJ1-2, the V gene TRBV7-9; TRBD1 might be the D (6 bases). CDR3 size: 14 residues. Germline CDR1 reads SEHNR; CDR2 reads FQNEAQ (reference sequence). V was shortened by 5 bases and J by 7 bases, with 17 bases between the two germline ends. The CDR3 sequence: CASSLLLTGPGYTF. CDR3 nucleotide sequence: TGTGCCAGCAGCCTTCTCTTGACAGGTCCTGGCTACACCTTC.

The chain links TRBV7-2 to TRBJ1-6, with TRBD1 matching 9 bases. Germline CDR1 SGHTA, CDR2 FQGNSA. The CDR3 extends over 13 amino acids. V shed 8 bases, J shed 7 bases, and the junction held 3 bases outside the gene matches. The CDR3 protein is CASGTGPNSPLHF. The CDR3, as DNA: TGTGCCAGCGGGACAGGGCCAAATTCACCCCTCCACTTT.

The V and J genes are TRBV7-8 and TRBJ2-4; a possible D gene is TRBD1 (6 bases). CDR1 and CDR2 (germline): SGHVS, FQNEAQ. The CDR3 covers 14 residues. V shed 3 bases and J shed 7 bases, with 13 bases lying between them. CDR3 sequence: CASSLGTGNNIQYF. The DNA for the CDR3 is TGTGCCAGCAGCTTGGGCACAGGGAACAACATTCAGTACTTC.

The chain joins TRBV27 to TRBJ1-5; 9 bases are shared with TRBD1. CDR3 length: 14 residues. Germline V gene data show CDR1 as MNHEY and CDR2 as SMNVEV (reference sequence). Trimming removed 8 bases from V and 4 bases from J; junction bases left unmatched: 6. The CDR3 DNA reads TGTGCCAGCCACCAGGACAGGGGAAATCAGCCCCAGCATTTT. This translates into CASHQDRGNQPQHF.

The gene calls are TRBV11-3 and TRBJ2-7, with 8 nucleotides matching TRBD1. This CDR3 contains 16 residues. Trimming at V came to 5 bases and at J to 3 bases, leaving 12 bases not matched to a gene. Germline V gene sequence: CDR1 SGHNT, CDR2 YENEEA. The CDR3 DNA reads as TGTGCCAGCAGCCTGCACGGGACAGGACTCAGCTACGAGCAGTACTTC. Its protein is CASSLHGTGLSYEQYF.

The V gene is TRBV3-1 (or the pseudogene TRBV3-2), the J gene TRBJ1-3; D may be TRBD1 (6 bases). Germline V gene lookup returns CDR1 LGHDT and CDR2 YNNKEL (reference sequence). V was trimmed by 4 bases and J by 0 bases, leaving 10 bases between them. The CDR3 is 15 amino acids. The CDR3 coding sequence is TGTGCCAGCAGCCGACAGGCCATCTCTGGAAACACCATATATTTT. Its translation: CASSRQAISGNTIYF.

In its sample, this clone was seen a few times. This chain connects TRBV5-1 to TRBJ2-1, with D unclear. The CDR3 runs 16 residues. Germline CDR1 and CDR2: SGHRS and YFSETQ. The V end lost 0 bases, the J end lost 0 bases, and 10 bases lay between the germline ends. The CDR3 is CASSLALFSSYNEQFF. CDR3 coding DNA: TGCGCCAGCAGCTTGGCTCTCTTCAGCTCCTACAATGAGCAGTTCTTC.

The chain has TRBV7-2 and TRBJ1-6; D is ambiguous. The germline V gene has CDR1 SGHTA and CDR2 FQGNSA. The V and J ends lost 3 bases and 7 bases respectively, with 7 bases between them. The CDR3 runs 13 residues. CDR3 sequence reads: CASSFGPNSPLHF. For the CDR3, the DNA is TGTGCCAGCAGCTTTGGGCCCAATTCACCCCTCCACTTT.

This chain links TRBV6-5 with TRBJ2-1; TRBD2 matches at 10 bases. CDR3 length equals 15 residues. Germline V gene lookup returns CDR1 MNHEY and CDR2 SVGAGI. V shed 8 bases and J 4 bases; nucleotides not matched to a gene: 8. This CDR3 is CASRNSGGHYNEQFF. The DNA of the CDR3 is TGTGCCAGCCGCAATAGCGGGGGGCATTACAATGAGCAGTTCTTC.

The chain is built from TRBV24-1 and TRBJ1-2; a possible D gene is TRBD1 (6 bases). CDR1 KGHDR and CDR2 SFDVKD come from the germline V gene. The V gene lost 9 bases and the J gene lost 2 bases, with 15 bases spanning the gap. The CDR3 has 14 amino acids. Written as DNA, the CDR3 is TGTGCCACCCACTCAGGGACACCCAACTATGGCTACACCTTC. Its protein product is CATHSGTPNYGYTF.

The CDR3 DNA sequence: TGTGCCAGCAGCCAAGGTTCCCAGGGGCCTGGCTACACCTTC. Protein product: CASSQGSQGPGYTF. The genes are TRBV3-1 (or the pseudogene TRBV3-2) and TRBJ1-2, with D tentatively TRBD1 (6 bases). This CDR3 region has 14 residues. Looked up from germline, CDR1 is LGHDT and CDR2 is YNNKEL (reference sequence). With 1 base removed from V and 7 bases from J, the gap between germline ends came to 13 bases.

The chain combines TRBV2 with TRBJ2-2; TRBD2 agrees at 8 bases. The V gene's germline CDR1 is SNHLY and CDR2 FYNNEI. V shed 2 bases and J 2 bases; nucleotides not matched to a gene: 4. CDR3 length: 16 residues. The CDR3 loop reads CASSELAGFNTGELFF. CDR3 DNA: TGTGCCAGCAGTGAATTAGCGGGGTTTAACACCGGGGAGCTGTTTTTT.

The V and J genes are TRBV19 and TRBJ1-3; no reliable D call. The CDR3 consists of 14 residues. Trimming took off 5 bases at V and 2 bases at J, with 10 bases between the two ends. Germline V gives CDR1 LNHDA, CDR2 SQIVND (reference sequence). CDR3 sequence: CASSVGLTGNTIYF. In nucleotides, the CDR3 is TGTGCCAGTAGTGTCGGACTAACTGGAAACACCATATATTTT.

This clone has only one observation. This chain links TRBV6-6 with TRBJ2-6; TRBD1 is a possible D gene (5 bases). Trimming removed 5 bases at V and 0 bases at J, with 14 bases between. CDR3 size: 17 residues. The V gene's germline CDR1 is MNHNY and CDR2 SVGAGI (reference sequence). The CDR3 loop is CASSPRVGLSGANVLTF. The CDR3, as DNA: TGTGCCAGCAGTCCACGAGTGGGGCTCTCTGGGGCCAACGTCCTGACTTTC.

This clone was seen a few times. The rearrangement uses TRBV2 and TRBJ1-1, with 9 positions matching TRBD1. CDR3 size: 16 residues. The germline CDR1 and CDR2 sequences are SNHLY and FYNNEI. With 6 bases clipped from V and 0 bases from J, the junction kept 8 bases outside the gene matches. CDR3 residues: CASRMDRGGMNTEAFF. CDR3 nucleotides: TGTGCCAGCAGGATGGACAGGGGCGGTATGAACACTGAAGCTTTCTTT.